One and the same sample provided the 2 T cell receptor beta chains below, sequenced in a study of shared clonotypes between healthy human individuals. The assay was immunoSEQ multiplex PCR, and TCRdb's table has in-frame clones only and misses some. The sample carries 900,000 to 1,200,000 clones, 75% to 85% recorded once. The sequencing input was memory CD4+ T cells from PBMCs. Subset: CD45RA-negative fraction. The receptors were sampled from a man younger than 30 in good health. Some clones in this sample may be carry-over from other donors' samples.

This clone was observed once. This chain connects TRBV12-1 to TRBJ2-1; the table's D call of TRBD1 was not tested on the DNA. TRBV12-1 is a pseudogene segment. This CDR3 has 13 amino acids. The CDR3 sequence is CASSHWPYNEQFF. DNA for the CDR3: TGTGCCAGCAGCCATTGGCCCTACAATGAGCAGTTCTTC.

As for this clone: The sample carries other DNA sequences with the same CDR3. CDR3 amino acids: CASSVGATSSYEQYF. The CDR3 nucleotides read TGTGCCAGCAGCGTAGGAGCGACCAGCTCCTACGAGCAGTACTTC. V is TRBV9 and J is TRBJ2-7; D is unclear. Germline V gene lookup returns CDR1 SGDLS and CDR2 YYNGEE. The CDR3 has 15 amino acids. Trimming pared 0 bases from V and 0 bases from J, leaving 10 bases between.